This T cell receptor beta chain was recovered during a study of beta chain features in type 1 diabetes. This clone has a handful of counts. Its target is not known. The junction had 8 bases not matched to a gene; V was cut back by 5 bases and J by 9 bases. Germline CDR1 reads SEHNR; CDR2 reads FQNEAQ (reference sequence). This CDR3 is built from 13 residues. Study observations and caveats: Within patients, naive, central memory and Treg TCRB repertoires seemed more similar than within healthy donors. Significant though moderate, a shortening of TCRB CDR3s appeared in all four CD4+ subsets of Type 1 diabetes patients.

Reverse transcribing all isolated RNA meant expressed TCRB transcripts were sequenced. Libraries were prepared by immunoSEQ multiplex PCR; TCRdb keeps only in-frame clonotypes and omits some of them. Of some 640,000 clones listed, about an eighth are singletons. This sequence joins TRBV7-9 and TRBJ1-2, with 8 bases aligning to TRBD1. The specimen was naive CD4+ T cells from blood. The TCR sequence derives from a man between 18 and 35 years old with type 1 diabetes. CDR3 in amino acids: CASSQGQGESYTF. CDR3 in DNA: TGTGCCAGCAGCCAAGGACAGGGCGAGAGCTACACCTTC.